One T cell receptor beta chain is described in this entry. Its antigen is still unknown. The CDR3 consists of 15 residues. The V gene lost 3 bases and the J gene lost 0 bases, with 9 bases spanning the gap. It was by quantitative 5'-RACE with molecular barcodes that TCR beta libraries were made. A single record per CDR3 protein comes from TCRdb applying MiXCR to the 5' RACE reads. The sample includes roughly 170,000 distinct CDR3 sequences, roughly 10% seen only once; the top ten take roughly 15%. The data are from a study of CD8 T cells in ankylosing spondylitis. Findings and limits, study-wide: Reports of some motif variants in reactive arthritis synovial fluid and blood predate this one.

The genes are TRBV12-3 or TRBV12-4 and TRBJ1-5, with D hard to call. The TCR originated in a female donor with ankylosing spondylitis or in good health (not recorded which). The material sequenced was blood, either unsorted or a sorted T cell fraction (not recorded which). CDR3 nucleotides: TGTGCCAGCAGTTTGGGCATCCATAGCAATCAGCCCCAGCATTTT. Translating gives CASSLGIHSNQPQHF.